These 17 T cell receptor beta chains were all obtained from the same sample, sequenced in a study of cytomegalovirus exposure and HLA in healthy donors. Primers: 60 Vbeta forward and 13 Jbeta reverse. Data came from immunoSEQ multiplex PCR; TCRdb stores just in-frame clones and leaves some out. This table has 160,000 or so clones, 65% to 85% appearing once. Sequenced input: PBMCs. The receptors here all came from a man in his fifties or sixties in good health and CMV-seronegative.

This clone was observed a single time. The rearrangement joins TRBV6-1 to TRBJ1-2, with TRBD1 as a possible D gene (6 bases). The CDR3 loop spans 15 amino acids. CDR1 and CDR2 from the germline V gene are MNHNS and SASEGT. V was shortened by 2 bases and J by 4 bases, with 14 bases between the two germline ends. The CDR3 nucleotides read TGTGCCAGCAGTGAACCCCAGGGGAGCAGCTATGGCTACACCTTC. As protein: CASSEPQGSSYGYTF.

The rearrangement joins TRBV9 to TRBJ2-7; a possible D gene is TRBD1 (6 bases). V was shortened by 0 bases and J by 5 bases, with 6 bases between the two germline ends. CDR3 length equals 12 residues. Germline-derived CDR1 and CDR2 are SGDLS and YYNGEE. The CDR3: CASSVEGDEQYF. The CDR3 DNA reads TGTGCCAGCAGCGTAGAGGGGGACGAGCAGTACTTC.

This chain uses TRBV6-5 with TRBJ2-3; no definite D call. The CDR3 runs 13 residues. Trimming removed 7 bases at V and 0 bases at J, with 8 bases between. Germline assignment: CDR1 MNHEY and CDR2 SVGAGI. DNA of the CDR3: TGTGCCAGCATCCGTTCTAGCACAGATACGCAGTATTTT. Translating it yields CASIRSSTDTQYF.

Regarding this clone: Within the sample, other DNA sequences also encode this same CDR3. The chain recombines TRBV6-1 with TRBJ1-4; D is possibly TRBD1 (5 bases). V was clipped by 2 bases and J by 4 bases, with 5 bases between them. The V gene's germline CDR1 is MNHNS and CDR2 SASEGT. CDR3 length: 13 amino acids. The CDR3 DNA sequence: TGTGCCAGCAGTGAACAGGGTAATGAAAAACTGTTTTTT. This gives the protein CASSEQGNEKLFF.

The chain recombines TRBV9 with TRBJ2-1; D might be TRBD2 (7 bases). In germline, CDR1 is SGDLS, CDR2 YYNGEE. The CDR3 is 17 amino acids. V lost 3 bases and J lost 0, with 16 bases in between. DNA for the CDR3: TGTGCCAGCAGCGCTGGGGGGGCTGAGGGCTCCTACAATGAGCAGTTCTTC. Its protein product is CASSAGGAEGSYNEQFF. Together with reference TRBV9 and TRBJ2-1, the CDR3 gives the full variable domain: DSGVTQTPKHLITATGQRVTLRCSPRSGDLSVYWYQQSLDQGLQFLIQYYNGEERAKGNILERFSAQQFPDLHSELNLSSLELGDSALYFCASSAGGAEGSYNEQFFGPGTRLTVL.

A few counts support this clone. The chain has TRBV5-4 and TRBJ2-7, with TRBD2 matching over 7 bases. This CDR3 has 14 residues. Germline CDR1 and CDR2: SGHNT and YYREEE (reference sequence). Trimming at V came to 4 bases and at J to 3 bases, leaving 7 bases not matched to a gene. CDR3 in DNA: TGTGCCAGCAGCCCCTGGGGGAGGGACTACGAGCAGTACTTC. Residues: CASSPWGRDYEQYF.

The chain joins TRBV25-1 to TRBJ2-7; 8 bases are a match to TRBD2. This CDR3 contains 13 residues. The germline CDR1 and CDR2 sequences are MGHDK and SYGVNS. Trimming at V came to 8 bases and at J to 3 bases, leaving 6 bases not matched to a gene. The DNA of the CDR3 is TGTGCCAGCGGCGGGGGGTATAGCTACGAGCAGTACTTC. Translated: CASGGGYSYEQYF.

The genes are TRBV5-1 and TRBJ2-3, with a weak D call TRBD1 (5 bases). The CDR3 is 16 residues long. Trimming shortened V by 0 bases and J by 3 bases, and 14 bases separated the two germline ends. Germline V gene sequence: CDR1 SGHRS, CDR2 YFSETQ. In nucleotides, the CDR3 is TGCGCCAGCAGCTTGGAGGGGCGCAGCTCTACAGATACGCAGTATTTT. Translation: CASSLEGRSSTDTQYF.

This clone occurred once. The chain is built from TRBV4-3 and TRBJ2-7, with 7 nucleotides matching TRBD2. The CDR3 consists of 17 residues. From germline, CDR1 is LGHNA and CDR2 YSLEER. V lost 3 bases and J lost 0; bases outside the gene matches: 11. The CDR3 protein is CASSQTISGTISYEQYF. The CDR3 bases are TGCGCCAGCAGCCAGACAATCTCAGGGACTATCTCCTACGAGCAGTACTTC.

This clone was recorded only once. The rearrangement joins TRBV5-1 to TRBJ2-5; D is ambiguous. The CDR3 contains 13 residues. Trimming left V 4 bases short and J 0 bases short, with 7 bases between. Germline CDR1 is SGHRS and CDR2 is YFSETQ. Here the CDR3 DNA reads TGCGCCAGCAGCGTACAGTACCAAGAGACCCAGTACTTC. Its protein product is CASSVQYQETQYF.

In this sample, this clone turned up once. The chain is built from TRBV29-1 and TRBJ2-6, with D possibly matching TRBD2 (6 bases). The CDR3 runs 16 residues. CDR1 is SQVTM, CDR2 ANQGSEA, per germline. V was trimmed by 5 bases and J by 4 bases, leaving 18 bases between them. CDR3 amino acids: CSVPGVGVSGANVLTF. CDR3 DNA sequence: TGCAGCGTTCCGGGAGTGGGCGTATCGGGGGCCAACGTCCTGACTTTC.

Comments on this clone: The junction differs from germline at one of its ends, possibly a read error. This rearrangement joins TRBV7-9 to TRBJ1-4; perhaps TRBD1 as D (6 bases). CDR3 length: 16 amino acids. Germline CDR1 SEHNR, CDR2 FQNEAQ (reference sequence). CDR3 region: CSSSWRETGTNEKLFF. For the CDR3, the DNA is TGTTCCAGCAGCTGGCGAGAGACAGGAACTAATGAAAAACTGTTTTTT. Looking up the rest from reference TRBV7-9 and TRBJ1-4 gives the full variable domain: DTGVSQNPRHKITKRGQNVTFRCDPISEHNRLYWYRQTLGQGPEFLTYFQNEAQLEKSRLLSDRFSAERPKGSFSTLEIQRTEQGDSAMYLCSSSWRETGTNEKLFFGSGTQLSVL.

The rearrangement uses TRBV11-2 and TRBJ1-1; 9 nucleotides line up with TRBD1. Germline trimming cut 5 bases from V and 12 bases from J; bases unmatched to any gene: 16. The CDR3 covers 15 residues. Per the germline V gene, CDR1 is SGHAT and CDR2 is FQNNGV. CDR3 DNA sequence: TGTGCCAGCAGCACCTACAGGGGGCGACGCGGGTGGACTTTCTTT. It codes for CASSTYRGRRGWTFF.

In regard to this clone: Different DNA sequences within this sample yield the same CDR3. The V call is TRBV18, the J call TRBJ1-1; no reliable D call. CDR1 is KGHSH and CDR2 is LQKENI in the germline V gene. This CDR3 is 13 amino acids long. Trimming stripped 2 bases from V and 1 base from J, with 5 bases between. The CDR3 nucleotides read TGTGCCAGCTCACCAACGGGGAACACTGAAGCTTTCTTT. As protein: CASSPTGNTEAFF.

Comment on this clone: Distinct nucleotide sequences in the sample also encode this CDR3. The V call is TRBV7-9, the J call TRBJ1-5; 7 bases line up with TRBD1. Losses at the gene ends were 1 base for V and 4 bases for J; bases not matched to a gene: 4. Germline V gene lookup returns CDR1 SEHNR and CDR2 FQNEAQ (reference sequence). The CDR3 totals 15 residues. The CDR3 sequence: CASSLGDSRNQPQHF. The DNA of the CDR3 is TGTGCCAGCAGCTTAGGGGACAGTAGGAATCAGCCCCAGCATTTT.

There are a few counts of this clone. V is TRBV7-9 and J is TRBJ1-1, with 8 bases lining up with TRBD1. Germline trimming cut 5 bases from V and 4 bases from J; bases unmatched to any gene: 9. The germline gives CDR1 SEHNR, CDR2 FQNEAQ (reference sequence). The CDR3 runs 15 residues. CDR3 DNA sequence: TGTGCCAGCAGCGCGACAGGGGTTAGGAGCACTGAAGCTTTCTTT. Protein product: CASSATGVRSTEAFF.

This chain links TRBV5-1 with TRBJ2-7; TRBD1 is a possible D gene (6 bases). The V and J ends lost 6 bases and 3 bases respectively, with 16 bases between them. This CDR3 comprises 14 residues. The germline CDR1 and CDR2 sequences are SGHRS and YFSETQ. CDR3 in amino acids: CASTPATGRYEQYF. The CDR3 bases are TGCGCCAGCACCCCCGCCACAGGGCGCTACGAGCAGTACTTC.